The 27 T cell receptor beta chains presented below share a single source sample, sequenced in a study of T cells expressing NK-cell markers. One entry per CDR3 protein, without DNA, is what TCRdb gives after re-calling the 5' RACE reads. In all, the sample yields 350,000 to 450,000 distinct CDR3 sequences. The sample comprised blood T cells: a sorted CD56 or NKG2C T cell subset, CD4+ or CD8+ T cells, or bulk PBMC T cells (not recorded which). Receptors were obtained from a man aged 18 to 69 in good health.

This chain links TRBV7-2 with TRBJ2-1; the D gene TCRdb calls, TRBD2, cannot be checked with no DNA. Germline values: CDR1 SGHTA, CDR2 FQGNSA. The CDR3 is 16 amino acids. This chain's CDR3 is CASSLGLAGGQLEQFF.

The rearrangement joins TRBV6-5 to TRBJ2-1; TCRdb gives TRBD1 as the D gene, but with no DNA this cannot be confirmed. Germline V gene lookup returns CDR1 MNHEY and CDR2 SVGAGI. CDR3 length equals 15 residues. The CDR3 spells CASSYSSGTGLEQFF.

The gene calls are TRBV7-9 and TRBJ2-1. This CDR3 contains 12 residues. Germline lookup yields CDR1 SEHNR and CDR2 FQNEAQ (reference sequence). Here the CDR3 reads CASSFFEAEQFF.

The chain links TRBV5-1 to TRBJ1-6. This CDR3 is 13 amino acids long. The germline gives CDR1 SGHRS, CDR2 YFSETQ. CDR3 protein: CASSLDRNSPLHF.

The chain uses TRBV5-6 and TRBJ1-4; TCRdb calls TRBD1, which cannot be checked without DNA. Germline CDR1 reads SGHDT; CDR2 reads YYEEEE. The CDR3 is 14 amino acids. The chain's CDR3 is CASSFDGGGEKLFF.

The V and J genes are TRBV6-2 or TRBV6-3 and TRBJ2-3; as DNA is missing, the TRBD1 call by TCRdb cannot be tested. The CDR3 has 16 amino acids. The germline CDR1 and CDR2 sequences are MNHEY and SVGEGT. The CDR3 region is CASRSSWGTHTDTQYF.

The J gene is TRBJ2-6, the V gene TRBV11-1. The germline gives CDR1 SGHAT, CDR2 FQDESV (reference sequence). This CDR3 has 16 residues. The CDR3 is CASSPLLSSGANVLTF. Combining the CDR3 with reference TRBV11-1 and TRBJ2-6 gives the whole variable domain EAEVAQSPRYKITEKSQAVAFWCDPISGHATLYWYRQILGQGPELLVQFQDESVVDDSQLPKDRFSAERLKGVDSTLKIQPAELGDSAMYLCASSPLLSSGANVLTFGAGSRLTVL.

This chain joins TRBV20-1 and TRBJ1-1; lacking DNA, the TRBD1 call made by TCRdb goes unchecked. This CDR3 has 15 amino acids. Per the germline V gene, CDR1 is DFQATT and CDR2 is SNEGSKA (reference sequence). The CDR3: CSARDQRVGGTEAFF.

The chain carries TRBV7-2 and TRBJ2-5; without DNA, the TCRdb call of TRBD2 cannot be checked. Germline V gene sequence: CDR1 SGHTA, CDR2 FQGNSA. This CDR3 is 16 amino acids long. The CDR3 reads CASRPSSGGLQETQYF. The full variable domain, its missing parts supplied by reference TRBV7-2 and TRBJ2-5, is GAGVSQSPSNKVTEKGKDVELRCDPISGHTALYWYRQSLGQGLEFLIYFQGNSAPDKSGLPSDRFSAERTGGSVSTLTIQRTQQEDSAVYLCASRPSSGGLQETQYFGPGTRLLVL.

The V gene is TRBV7-9, the J gene TRBJ2-3; TCRdb selects TRBD2, and the lack of DNA leaves this call unchecked. Germline lookup yields CDR1 SEHNR and CDR2 FQNEAQ (reference sequence). This CDR3 has 14 amino acids. The CDR3 spells CASKLAGGTDTQYF.

This chain joins TRBV11-2 and TRBJ2-1; TCRdb designates TRBD1, a call that cannot be tested without DNA. The CDR3 contains 15 residues. Germline lookup yields CDR1 SGHAT and CDR2 FQNNGV. The CDR3 protein is CASSPWHGTENEQFF.

The chain has TRBV6-2 or TRBV6-3 and TRBJ2-3; TCRdb selects TRBD2, and the lack of DNA leaves this call unchecked. CDR3 size: 16 residues. The germline CDR1 and CDR2 sequences are MNHEY and SVGEGT. The CDR3 loop reads CASSYSWLAGADTQYF.

The V gene is TRBV4-2, the J gene TRBJ1-2; lacking DNA, the TRBD1 call made by TCRdb goes unchecked. The CDR3 totals 13 residues. CDR1 LGHNA and CDR2 YNFKEQ come from the germline V gene. CDR3 residues: CASSQDWGEGYTF.

The chain has TRBV7-2 and TRBJ2-5; TCRdb's D call of TRBD2 is untestable without DNA. Germline V gene data show CDR1 as SGHTA and CDR2 as FQGNSA. CDR3 length: 17 amino acids. CDR3 residues: CASSLALFSGNQETQYF.

V usage is TRBV7-2 and J usage is TRBJ1-1; TCRdb lists TRBD1, though no DNA is available to test this call. From germline, CDR1 is SGHTA and CDR2 FQGNSA. The CDR3 extends over 14 amino acids. The CDR3 loop reads CASSSQQGITEAFF.

The rearrangement links TRBV2 to TRBJ2-7; there is no DNA to check the TCRdb D call of TRBD1. The CDR3 loop spans 15 amino acids. Germline CDR1 SNHLY, CDR2 FYNNEI. The CDR3 spells CASMPGGREVYEQYF.

The rearrangement uses TRBV20-1 and TRBJ2-5; there is no DNA to check the TCRdb D call of TRBD1. The CDR3 has 15 amino acids. CDR1 is DFQATT and CDR2 is SNEGSKA in the germline V gene (reference sequence). The CDR3 reads CSARRVAGGQETQYF.

This rearrangement joins TRBV3-1 to TRBJ1-4; the D gene TCRdb calls, TRBD1, cannot be checked with no DNA. Germline values: CDR1 LGHDT, CDR2 YNNKEL (reference sequence). This CDR3 has 14 residues. Here the CDR3 reads CASSHGAPGSKLFF.

The V call is TRBV4-1, the J call TRBJ1-1; TCRdb reports TRBD1, a call that lacks DNA to check it against. The CDR3 is made up of 16 amino acids. Germline assignment: CDR1 MGHRA and CDR2 YSYEKL. The CDR3 is CASSSHQTVKNTEAFF.

This rearrangement joins TRBV28 to TRBJ1-4. CDR1 is MDHEN, CDR2 SYDVKM, per germline. The CDR3 sequence is 13 residues long. CDR3 loop: CASREQWREKLFF. Full variable domain (missing parts from reference TRBV28 and TRBJ1-4): DVKVTQSSRYLVKRTGEKVFLECVQDMDHENMFWYRQDPGLGLRLIYFSYDVKMKEKGDIPEGYSVSREKKERFSLILESASTNQTSMYLCASREQWREKLFFGSGTQLSVL.

V usage is TRBV28 and J usage is TRBJ2-3; TCRdb lists TRBD2, though no DNA is available to test this call. This CDR3 contains 14 residues. Germline lookup yields CDR1 MDHEN and CDR2 SYDVKM. The CDR3 loop is CACYGTSGADTQYF. The whole variable domain, remainder taken from reference TRBV28 and TRBJ2-3, is DVKVTQSSRYLVKRTGEKVFLECVQDMDHENMFWYRQDPGLGLRLIYFSYDVKMKEKGDIPEGYSVSREKKERFSLILESASTNQTSMYLCACYGTSGADTQYFGPGTRLTVL.

The chain couples TRBV9 to TRBJ2-3; the TRBD2 assignment by TCRdb is unverifiable without DNA. The CDR3 runs 15 residues. In germline, CDR1 is SGDLS, CDR2 YYNGEE. The CDR3: CASSPGAAGLVTQYF.

The V call is TRBV20-1, the J call TRBJ1-5; TCRdb reports TRBD1, a call that lacks DNA to check it against. CDR3 length: 15 amino acids. The germline gives CDR1 DFQATT, CDR2 SNEGSKA (reference sequence). CDR3 sequence: CSALPIGGAGQPQHF.

The chain employs TRBV19 and TRBJ2-1. Looked up from germline, CDR1 is LNHDA and CDR2 is SQIVND (reference sequence). CDR3 size: 15 residues. CDR3 sequence: CASSVAAGSYNEQFF.

The chain is built from TRBV20-1 and TRBJ1-1; TCRdb reports TRBD1, a call that lacks DNA to check it against. CDR3 length: 15 amino acids. Germline V gene lookup returns CDR1 DFQATT and CDR2 SNEGSKA (reference sequence). The CDR3 sequence: CSAAPGQGTNTEAFF.

The V gene is TRBV3-1, the J gene TRBJ2-3; TCRdb's D call, TRBD2, is unchecked because there is no DNA. The CDR3 has 18 residues. Germline V gives CDR1 LGHDT, CDR2 YNNKEL (reference sequence). CDR3 loop: CASSQRTLAGGVGDTQYF.

The genes are TRBV21-1 and TRBJ2-6; TCRdb's D call, TRBD1, is unchecked because there is no DNA. TRBV21-1 is recorded as a pseudogene. CDR3 length equals 15 residues. The CDR3 region is CASNEGDSGANVLTF.